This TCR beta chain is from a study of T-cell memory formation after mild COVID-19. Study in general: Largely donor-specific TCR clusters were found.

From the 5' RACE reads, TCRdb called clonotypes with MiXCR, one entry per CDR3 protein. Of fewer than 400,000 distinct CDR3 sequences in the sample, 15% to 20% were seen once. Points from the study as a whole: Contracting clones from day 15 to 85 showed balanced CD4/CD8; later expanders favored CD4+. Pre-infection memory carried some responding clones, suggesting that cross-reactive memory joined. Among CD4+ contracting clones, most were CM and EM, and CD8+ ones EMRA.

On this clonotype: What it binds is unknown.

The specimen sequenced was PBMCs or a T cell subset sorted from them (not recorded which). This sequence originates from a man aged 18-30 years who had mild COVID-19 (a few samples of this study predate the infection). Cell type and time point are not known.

CDR3 DNA: TGCGCCAGCAGCTCAGCCCGGGCCGGGACATACAATGAGCAGTTCTTC. Protein sequence: CASSSARAGTYNEQFF. The chain recombines TRBV5-1 with TRBJ2-1, with D possibly being TRBD1 (6 bases). CDR3 length: 16 residues. CDR1 is SGHRS and CDR2 is YFSETQ in the germline V gene. Trimming removed 3 bases at V and 4 bases at J, with 17 bases between. Together with reference TRBV5-1 and TRBJ2-1, the CDR3 gives the full variable domain: KAGVTQTPRYLIKTRGQQVTLSCSPISGHRSVSWYQQTPGQGLQFLFEYFSETQRNKGNFPGRFSGRQFSNSRSEMNVSTLELGDSALYLCASSSARAGTYNEQFFGPGTRLTVL.